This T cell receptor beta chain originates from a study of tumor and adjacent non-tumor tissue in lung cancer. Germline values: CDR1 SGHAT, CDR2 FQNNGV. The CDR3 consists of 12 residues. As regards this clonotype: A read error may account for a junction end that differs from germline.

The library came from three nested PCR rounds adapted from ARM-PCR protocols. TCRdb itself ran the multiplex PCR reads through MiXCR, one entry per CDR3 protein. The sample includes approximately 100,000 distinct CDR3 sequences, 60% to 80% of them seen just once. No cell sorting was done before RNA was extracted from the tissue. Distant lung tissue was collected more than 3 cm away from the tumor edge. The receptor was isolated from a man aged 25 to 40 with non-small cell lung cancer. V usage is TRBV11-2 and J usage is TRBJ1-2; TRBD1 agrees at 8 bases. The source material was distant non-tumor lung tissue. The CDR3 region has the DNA TGTCCCAGCAGCGACAGGGGTTATGGGTACACCTTC. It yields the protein CPSSDRGYGYTF.